Shown below are 16 T cell receptor beta chains from a single sample sequenced in a study of CD4 and CD8 cells across lung adenocarcinoma regions. TCRdb recomputed calls from the PCR reads with MiXCR, one row per CDR3 protein. The sample contains thousands of distinct CDR3 sequences, roughly two thirds of which appear only once. What was sequenced was CD4+ T cells from the center of a lung tumor. The receptors here all came from a female donor with lung adenocarcinoma. The CD4 and CD8 labels of this study may be unreliable.

In this sample, this clonotype turned up a few times. CDR3 DNA: TGCCCTCCAGCATGGACACCGGGAACTTATAGCAATCAGCCCCAGCATTTT. Its translation: CPPAWTPGTYSNQPQHF. V gene TRBV10-1 combines with J gene TRBJ1-5; D is possibly TRBD1 (5 bases). The V gene's germline CDR1 is WNHNN and CDR2 SYGVQD (reference sequence). The CDR3 is 17 residues long.

The gene calls are TRBV6-5 and TRBJ2-3; D is possibly TRBD2 (5 bases). The CDR3 has 18 residues. V was pared by 5 bases and J by 4 bases, with 25 bases between. Germline loops: CDR1 MNHEY, CDR2 SVGAGI. CDR3 nucleotide sequence: TGTGCCAGCAGTCACCAATCGGGGTATTCGAAGACGGCAGATACGCAGTATTTT. Amino acid sequence: CASSHQSGYSKTADTQYF.

The V call is TRBV6-1, the J call TRBJ1-5; 7 nucleotides match TRBD1. The CDR3 loop spans 15 amino acids. V lost 4 bases and J lost 4; bases outside the gene matches: 7. The V gene's germline CDR1 is MNHNS and CDR2 SASEGT. In DNA form, the CDR3 reads TGTGCCAGCAGTGCAACAGGGGTAGAGAATCAGCCCCAGCATTTT. Protein: CASSATGVENQPQHF.

The rearrangement links TRBV4-1 to TRBJ2-5, with D possibly TRBD2 on 5 matching bases. The CDR3 covers 15 residues. CDR1 MGHRA and CDR2 YSYEKL come from the germline V gene. V gave up 2 bases and J gave up 3 bases, with 13 bases separating them. This chain's CDR3 is CASSQQEGWEETQYF. DNA for the CDR3: TGCGCCAGCAGCCAACAAGAGGGATGGGAAGAGACCCAGTACTTC.

The genes are TRBV11-2 and TRBJ2-1, with TRBD2 identical over 10 bases. The assigned J gene may be wrong: the sequence end matches TRBJ2-5 better. CDR3 size: 17 residues. Per germline, CDR1 SGHAT and CDR2 FQNNGV. CDR3 nucleotides: TGTGCCAGCAGCTTAGGTTCTAGCGGGGGCCAACAAGAGACCCAGTACTTC. Its translation is CASSLGSSGGQQETQYF.

Only one count was recorded for this clonotype. CDR3 nucleotides: TGTGCCAGCAGTGAACCGTTTGGTTACAATGAGCAGTTCTTC. Its translation: CASSEPFGYNEQFF. This chain joins TRBV6-1 and TRBJ2-1; no definite D call. CDR3 size: 14 residues. The V end was cut by 2 bases, the J end by 4 bases, with 9 bases between. Germline V gene lookup returns CDR1 MNHNS and CDR2 SASEGT.

The rearrangement links TRBV11-2 to TRBJ1-2; TRBD1 agrees at 10 bases. Germline V gives CDR1 SGHAT, CDR2 FQNNGV. CDR3 length: 15 residues. Unmatched junction bases numbered 5, after V lost 3 bases and J lost 4 bases. CDR3 sequence (DNA): TGTGCCAGCAGCTTCGCCGGGACAGGGGCCTATGGCTACACCTTC. It is translated as CASSFAGTGAYGYTF.

The V gene is TRBV6-1, the J gene TRBJ1-6; 7 bases map to TRBD1. V was clipped by 6 bases and J by 12 bases; unmatched bases: 11. CDR3 length: 14 residues. Germline V CDR1 and CDR2: MNHNS, SASEGT. For the CDR3, the DNA is TGTGCCAGCAGCGGCCAGGGGGGGTCCCTACCCCTCCACTTT. This encodes CASSGQGGSLPLHF.

This clonotype was detected a few times. V and J are TRBV7-3 and TRBJ2-1; 11 bases line up with TRBD1. Germline CDR1 and CDR2: SGHTA and FQGTGA. V dropped 0 bases and J dropped 8; count of bases not matched to a gene: 3. The CDR3 contains 15 residues. CDR3 in DNA: TGTGCCAGCAGCTTAACCAGGACAGGGGGCGATGAGCAGTTCTTC. This codes for CASSLTRTGGDEQFF.

In its sample, this clonotype ranks as large. The J gene is TRBJ1-5, the V gene TRBV7-2; no definite D call. The germline V gene encodes CDR1 SGHTA and CDR2 FQGNSA. The CDR3 covers 13 residues. With 2 bases removed from V and 0 bases from J, the gap between germline ends came to 2 bases. In DNA form, the CDR3 reads TGTGCCAGCAGCTTAACTAGCAATCAGCCCCAGCATTTT. Translated: CASSLTSNQPQHF. Combining the CDR3 with reference TRBV7-2 and TRBJ1-5 gives the whole variable domain GAGVSQSPSNKVTEKGKDVELRCDPISGHTALYWYRQSLGQGLEFLIYFQGNSAPDKSGLPSDRFSAERTGGSVSTLTIQRTQQEDSAVYLCASSLTSNQPQHFGDGTRLSIL.

This rearrangement joins TRBV12-3 or TRBV12-4 to TRBJ2-1; no definite D call. The J call is in doubt because the DNA end fits TRBJ2-7 better. CDR3 length: 13 residues. The CDR3 nucleotides are TGTGCCAGCAGTTTCAGGCGGATCGGGGAGCAGTACTTC. Encoded protein: CASSFRRIGEQYF.

The chain employs TRBV11-3 and TRBJ2-5, with D possibly TRBD1 on 5 matching bases. Looked up from germline, CDR1 is SGHNT and CDR2 is YENEEA. The CDR3 loop spans 14 amino acids. Between the trimmed V and J ends, which lost 3 bases and 11 bases, there was a span of 19 bases. DNA of the CDR3: TGTGCCAGCAGCTTGGACACCGAATACAATGAGCAGTACTTC. This sequence encodes CASSLDTEYNEQYF.

The genes are TRBV6-1 and TRBJ1-1; the D gene is possibly TRBD1 (6 bases). The germline V gene has CDR1 MNHNS and CDR2 SASEGT. The CDR3 covers 13 residues. V lost 7 bases and J 6 bases, leaving 15 bases between the germline ends. The CDR3 DNA is TGTGCCAGCAAGAGCGGGGGGCACTCTGAAGCTTTCTTT. Its protein is CASKSGGHSEAFF.

The chain couples TRBV7-8 to TRBJ1-4; D gene uncertain. Trimming removed 1 base from V and 4 bases from J, with 13 bases in between. This CDR3 contains 16 residues. Germline V gene lookup returns CDR1 SGHVS and CDR2 FQNEAQ. CDR3 residues: CASSLGQRRSNEKLFF. CDR3 nucleotides: TGTGCCAGCAGCTTAGGCCAGAGGCGTAGTAATGAAAAACTGTTTTTT.

The genes are TRBV7-3 and TRBJ2-3, with 7 bases fitting TRBD2. The CDR3 runs 14 residues. The trim removed 3 bases at V and 2 bases at J, leaving 2 bases unmatched. From germline, CDR1 is SGHTA and CDR2 FQGTGA. The CDR3 spells CASSFGGFTDTQYF. The CDR3 region has the DNA TGTGCCAGCAGCTTCGGGGGGTTCACAGATACGCAGTATTTT.

The genes are TRBV6-5 and TRBJ2-1, with 7 positions matching TRBD2. The germline gives CDR1 MNHEY, CDR2 SVGAGI. The CDR3 is made up of 17 amino acids. Trimming at V came to 4 bases and at J to 4 bases, leaving 13 bases not matched to a gene. CDR3 DNA: TGTGCCAGCAGTTTGCTATTAGCGGGTCTCAGTTACAATGAGCAGTTCTTC. Its translation is CASSLLLAGLSYNEQFF.